These 17 T cell receptor beta chains were sequenced from one sample in a study of early T cells in non-severe SARS-CoV-2 infection. MiXCR was run by TCRdb on the 5' RACE reads, yielding one entry per CDR3 protein. In the table there are approximately 97,000 distinct CDR3 sequences, 11% of which are singletons. Sequenced here: whole blood, sampled at baseline. These receptors were taken from an adult who was a healthcare worker with PCR-confirmed SARS-CoV-2 infection or an uninfected control (not recorded which).

This clonotype was recorded at least ten times. The chain links TRBV18 to TRBJ2-2; tentative D call: TRBD2 (5 bases). CDR3 length: 15 amino acids. V was shortened by 2 bases and J by 1 base, with 8 bases between the two germline ends. Germline assignment: CDR1 KGHSH and CDR2 LQKENI. The CDR3, as DNA: TGTGCCAGCTCACCAGGCGAGGGGAACACCGGGGAGCTGTTTTTT. Amino acid sequence: CASSPGEGNTGELFF.

This clonotype came up many times. V gene TRBV5-5 combines with J gene TRBJ1-4, with a weak D call TRBD1 (6 bases). V was cut by 5 bases and J by 5 bases, with 10 bases left in between. Germline V gene sequence: CDR1 SGHKS, CDR2 YYEKEE (reference sequence). CDR3 size: 13 residues. The CDR3 coding sequence is TGTGCCAGCAGGGACAGTTTAAATGAAAAACTGTTTTTT. It codes for CASRDSLNEKLFF.

This clonotype has only a few counts. The chain joins TRBV12-3 or TRBV12-4 to TRBJ1-3; D remains unclear. V lost 5 bases and J 5 bases, leaving 4 bases between the germline ends. The CDR3 consists of 11 residues. The DNA for the CDR3 is TGTGCCAGCAGTACTAGAAACACCATATATTTT. This translates into CASSTRNTIYF.

This clonotype was detected only a few times. J is TRBJ2-7 and V is TRBV27, with a tentative D call TRBD1 (6 bases). Germline V CDR1 and CDR2: MNHEY, SMNVEV (reference sequence). The CDR3 spans 14 residues. With 6 bases removed from V and 2 bases from J, the gap between germline ends came to 14 bases. The CDR3 DNA sequence: TGTGCCAGCAGAAACAGGGAAGGCCCCTACGAGCAGTACTTC. Translating it yields CASRNREGPYEQYF.

The genes are TRBV20-1 and TRBJ2-6; the D is unclear. CDR3 length equals 15 residues. V was clipped by 0 bases and J by 1 base, with 7 bases between them. The V gene's germline CDR1 is DFQATT and CDR2 SNEGSKA (reference sequence). The CDR3 is CSARELTSGANVLTF. The CDR3 DNA is TGCAGTGCTAGAGAGCTAACTTCTGGGGCCAACGTCCTGACTTTC.

This clonotype was observed at least ten times. The chain employs TRBV20-1 and TRBJ2-4; TRBD2 agrees at 7 bases. The CDR3 extends over 15 amino acids. Germline loops: CDR1 DFQATT, CDR2 SNEGSKA (reference sequence). The V segment lost 1 base and the J segment 5 bases; nucleotides outside the gene matches: 8. The CDR3 region has the DNA TGCAGTGCTAGAGGTGGAGGGGCGGGAGAAAACATTCAGTACTTC. This codes for CSARGGGAGENIQYF.

The gene calls are TRBV10-3 and TRBJ2-1; 14 bases agree with TRBD2. Germline CDR1 ENHRY, CDR2 SYGVKD. The V and J ends lost 5 bases and 8 bases, in that order; junction bases with no gene match: 5. The CDR3 has 15 residues. This chain's CDR3 is CAISPGLAGGHEQFF. DNA for the CDR3: TGTGCCATCAGTCCCGGACTAGCGGGAGGACATGAGCAGTTCTTC.

This clonotype was recorded many times. The chain carries TRBV5-1 and TRBJ2-6; D not resolved. With 3 bases removed from V and 0 bases from J, the gap between germline ends came to 13 bases. The CDR3 consists of 17 residues. Germline-derived CDR1 and CDR2 are SGHRS and YFSETQ. In DNA, the CDR3 is TGCGCCAGCAGCTATATGGGAACAGCCTCTGGGGCCAACGTCCTGACTTTC. Translating it yields CASSYMGTASGANVLTF. Variable domain in full (rest from reference TRBV5-1 and TRBJ2-6): KAGVTQTPRYLIKTRGQQVTLSCSPISGHRSVSWYQQTPGQGLQFLFEYFSETQRNKGNFPGRFSGRQFSNSRSEMNVSTLELGDSALYLCASSYMGTASGANVLTFGAGSRLTVL.

The chain carries TRBV5-1 and TRBJ2-7; 7 bases are a match to TRBD1. Germline V gives CDR1 SGHRS, CDR2 YFSETQ. V shed 4 bases, J shed 2 bases, and the junction held 21 bases outside the gene matches. This CDR3 comprises 19 residues. Written as DNA, the CDR3 is TGCGCCAGCAGCGTGGTTCCGGGACAGTCGACGGGGCGACCCTACGAGCAGTACTTC. The encoded protein is CASSVVPGQSTGRPYEQYF.

This sequence joins TRBV29-1 and TRBJ2-3; maybe TRBD1 (5 bases). Germline V gene data show CDR1 as SQVTM and CDR2 as ANQGSEA. V lost 2 bases and J 3 bases, leaving 12 bases between the germline ends. The CDR3 has 14 residues. The CDR3 loop is CSVEIGAGTDTQYF. The CDR3 DNA reads as TGCAGCGTTGAAATTGGGGCAGGGACAGATACGCAGTATTTT.

The chain carries TRBV19 and TRBJ2-7; 8 nucleotides align to TRBD1. Per the germline V gene, CDR1 is LNHDA and CDR2 is SQIVND (reference sequence). CDR3 length equals 14 residues. With 4 bases clipped from V and 4 bases from J, the junction kept 6 bases outside the gene matches. CDR3: CASSTGGQGYEQYF. For the CDR3, the DNA is TGTGCCAGTAGTACTGGTGGACAGGGATACGAGCAGTACTTC.

The V call is TRBV19, the J call TRBJ2-7; D might be TRBD1 or TRBD2, each matching 6 bases. The V and J ends lost 5 bases and 0 bases respectively, with 17 bases between them. Germline values: CDR1 LNHDA, CDR2 SQIVND (reference sequence). The CDR3 contains 16 residues. CDR3 sequence: CASSSYPTGASYEQYF. CDR3 DNA: TGTGCCAGTAGTTCCTACCCCACGGGGGCCTCCTACGAGCAGTACTTC.

This clonotype was counted many times. The rearrangement uses TRBV11-2 and TRBJ2-1; 11 positions agree with TRBD2. Germline CDR1 SGHAT, CDR2 FQNNGV. This CDR3 has 14 amino acids. J gave up 9 bases and V 5 bases, and 6 bases lay outside the gene matches. The CDR3 loop is CASSTLAGGLEQFF. CDR3 bases: TGTGCCAGCAGCACTCTAGCGGGAGGTCTTGAGCAGTTCTTC.

This clonotype was observed a few times. The chain combines TRBV5-1 with TRBJ1-6, with D unresolved. Per the germline V gene, CDR1 is SGHRS and CDR2 is YFSETQ. V lost 1 base and J lost 7, with 9 bases in between. CDR3 length equals 14 residues. CDR3 amino acids: CASSLRSANSPLHF. The CDR3 coding sequence is TGCGCCAGCAGCTTGAGGTCAGCCAATTCACCCCTCCACTTT. The whole variable domain, filled in from reference TRBV5-1 and TRBJ1-6, reads KAGVTQTPRYLIKTRGQQVTLSCSPISGHRSVSWYQQTPGQGLQFLFEYFSETQRNKGNFPGRFSGRQFSNSRSEMNVSTLELGDSALYLCASSLRSANSPLHFGNGTRLTVT.

The genes are TRBV7-6 and TRBJ2-1, with TRBD2 matching over 15 bases. Germline values: CDR1 SGHVS, CDR2 FNYEAQ. The CDR3 sequence is 18 residues long. Losses at the gene ends were 1 base for V and 5 bases for J; bases not matched to a gene: 6. The CDR3 nucleotides read TGTGCCAGCAGCTTAGAGGGACTAGCGGGAGGCCTGGACAATGAGCAGTTCTTC. This codes for CASSLEGLAGGLDNEQFF.

This clonotype was found once. The chain carries TRBV4-2 and TRBJ2-2; D not certain. The CDR3 consists of 16 residues. Trimming pared 2 bases from V and 0 bases from J, leaving 10 bases between. Germline CDR1 LGHNA, CDR2 YNFKEQ. CDR3 sequence: CASSQSVLPNTGELFF. The CDR3 bases are TGTGCCAGCAGCCAATCAGTCCTACCGAACACCGGGGAGCTGTTTTTT.

This clonotype has a count of ten or more. The chain links TRBV20-1 to TRBJ2-7, with TRBD2 matching 7 bases. Germline CDR1 DFQATT, CDR2 SNEGSKA (reference sequence). The CDR3 sequence is 15 residues long. V lost 0 bases and J lost 5; bases outside the gene matches: 10. The CDR3 DNA reads TGCAGTGCTAGAGATCGGCGCGGGAGAGGGAACGAGCAGTACTTC. It translates to CSARDRRGRGNEQYF.